The rows below give T cell receptor beta chains drawn from one sample of a study of siplizumab effects on memory and regulatory T cells. The table came from immunoSEQ multiplex PCR; TCRdb's copy has only in-frame clones and leaves some out. Among over 45,000 clones, 95% to 98% were seen once, and the ten largest hold around 1%. Sequenced sample: naive CD8+ T cells sorted from blood. These TCRs come from a human donor in good health. CDR3s include the opening cysteine and the closing phenylalanine or tryptophan.

v_call,j_call,cdr3_aa
TRBV13,TRBJ2-2,CASSLGLTGLFTGELFF
TRBV6-5,TRBJ1-1,CASEPGGASTEAFF
TRBV12-5,TRBJ1-3,CASGITGSGNTIYF
TRBV4-2,TRBJ2-1,CASSYPLDDEQFF
TRBV4-1,TRBJ2-1,CASSPLAGGDNEQFF
TRBV27,TRBJ2-5,CASSSFGSQETQYF
TRBV28,TRBJ1-5,CASSADRGSNQPQHF
TRBV4-3,TRBJ2-4,CASSQVLTSGSSTLAKNIQYF
TRBV30,TRBJ1-2,CAWSARYGYTF
TRBV6-1,TRBJ2-1,CASRSFSGAYNEQFF
TRBV10-3,TRBJ2-1,CAISESGDRSYNEQFF
TRBV5-1,TRBJ1-2,CASSSTGGDYGYTF
TRBV6-1,TRBJ2-3,CASSRTSGTTDTQYF
TRBV10-3,TRBJ1-4,CAISEEGKGEKLFF
TRBV5-4,TRBJ1-1,CASSFQLNTEAFF
TRBV10-3,TRBJ2-5,CAIGALGTGGWETQYF
TRBV10-1,TRBJ2-1,CASSESGGLVDEQFF
TRBV6-5,TRBJ2-7,CASSYSNPQGLHEQYF
TRBV28,TRBJ2-5,CASSLSGGDGETQYF
TRBV5-1,TRBJ1-1,CASSLAALGSTNTEAFF
TRBV4-1,TRBJ2-7,CASSQLETYEQYF
TRBV5-5,TRBJ1-1,CASSLGPFGTEAFF
TRBV5-1,TRBJ1-3,CASSLPGTSGNTIYF
TRBV9,TRBJ2-7,CASSVEGLATYEQYF
TRBV6-5,TRBJ2-1,CASSARRSYNEQFF
TRBV10-3,TRBJ1-5,CAISAGQGRNQPQHF
TRBV5-4,TRBJ2-1,CASSWEGLAGGEQFF
TRBV19,TRBJ2-1,CASSLLAGYQNEQFF
TRBV4-2,TRBJ1-1,CASSQVGGNTEAFF
TRBV4-1,TRBJ1-5,CASSQDGGWGNQPQHF
TRBV2,TRBJ2-7,CASSSGGQTYEQYF
TRBV2,TRBJ2-7,CASCPGTSPRYEQYF
TRBV27,TRBJ2-6,CASSTERETGANVLTF
TRBV13,TRBJ2-3,CASSLANTDTQYF
TRBV4-1,TRBJ2-7,CASSQEGGQENYEQYF
TRBV9,TRBJ2-3,CASSVDGGLSDTQYF
TRBV28,TRBJ2-7,CASRPRGGYEQYF
TRBV19,TRBJ2-1,CASSNGGQREGQSLNEQFF
TRBV7-9,TRBJ2-1,CASSLGGAGAEQFF
TRBV4-1,TRBJ1-2,CASSQEGLIGYTF
TRBV4-3,TRBJ2-7,CASSQETSGNSYEQYF
TRBV4-3,TRBJ2-4,CASSQDVKGGAKNIQYF
TRBV7-9,TRBJ2-2,CASPKQGKNTGELFF
TRBV19,TRBJ2-7,CASSASGTGLYEQYF
TRBV20-1,TRBJ2-7,CSAKTGGEQYF
TRBV30,TRBJ2-7,CAWRPGLAGVTYEQYF
TRBV9,TRBJ2-1,CASSVSGRLYNEQFF
TRBV9,TRBJ2-2,CASRAGLIGELFF
TRBV5-5,TRBJ2-1,CASSLGGRDEQFF